The clone carrying this TCR beta chain was found once. Its antigen is still unknown. The sample's treatment: around 19 received Ad26.COV2.S at low or high dose, single or two shots; roughly 5 received placebo; per-sample allocation not given. Sampling was done on day 63 after the first vaccine or placebo injection. The data stem from a study of Ad26.COV2.S vaccination and SARS-CoV-2 variants. TCRdb keeps only in-frame clones here, not all; method: immunoSEQ multiplex PCR. The data contain 350,000 to 450,000 clones, around four fifths of them singletons. The study, taken as a whole, reports: Vaccine recipients posted higher spike-specific TCR breadth than their placebo counterparts.

There are 15 residues in the CDR3. Germline V CDR1 and CDR2: SGHRS, YFSETQ. V lost 2 bases and J 4 bases, leaving 15 bases between the germline ends. The chain employs TRBV5-1 and TRBJ1-2; tentative D call: TRBD1 (6 bases). This TCR was sampled from a person between 18 and 60 years old who received the Ad26.COV2.S COVID-19 vaccine or a placebo. The sequencing here drew on peripheral blood, taken in a trial of Ad26.COV2.S vaccine versus placebo. The CDR3 DNA sequence: TGCGCCAGCAGCTTACGGCCGGGACAAATCTATGGCTACACCTTC. It encodes CASSLRPGQIYGYTF.